This TCR beta chain stems from a study of T-cell memory formation after mild COVID-19. TCRdb called the 5' RACE reads again in MiXCR, with one record for every CDR3 protein. This sample has about 430,000 distinct CDR3 sequences, with roughly 26% found just once. Whole-study findings and limits: Day 15 to 85 contracting clones showed balanced CD4/CD8; later expanders leaned CD4+.

Note on this clonotype: Antigen unknown.

The germline CDR1 and CDR2 sequences are ENHRY and SYGVKD. CDR3 length equals 16 residues. The V gene lost 4 bases and the J gene lost 1 base, with 13 bases spanning the gap. This sequence originates from an adult woman who had mild COVID-19 (a few samples of this study predate the infection). Cell type and time point are not known. Sequencing was performed on PBMCs or a T cell subset sorted from them (not recorded which). The rearrangement uses TRBV10-3 and TRBJ2-2, with D tentatively TRBD1 (6 bases). DNA of the CDR3: TGTGCCATCAGTGGACCTTCGGGACAGAACACCGGGGAGCTGTTTTTT. Amino acids: CAISGPSGQNTGELFF.